This T cell receptor (beta chain) came from a study of cytomegalovirus exposure and HLA in healthy donors (dated by TCRdb to about 2017). As for the study more broadly: An earlier analysis of under 600 of the donors reported 250 to 300 Gb of sequence data and 117 million unique TCR beta sequences from 150 million to 200 million T cells. The T cell repertoires of under 750 subjects were profiled by immunosequencing and related to cytomegalovirus serostatus. About 300 gigabases of sequencing data and around 90 million unique TCR sequences made up an early release that covered about 640 HLA-typed donors. To study patterns of TCR occurrence, a later analysis re-analyzed previously published TCR beta repertoires from 550 to 800 donors and added high-resolution HLA genotyping. In the later analysis, no new phenotypic data were used to find candidate immune exposures; instead, reliance was placed on TCR beta sequences and their occurrence across donors. The study aimed to test whether signatures of past pathogen exposure could be identified by cataloging public T cell receptors. An earlier analysis of several hundred of the donors used high-throughput TCR beta sequencing to judge whether each TCR beta V gene segment behaved as functional or pseudogenic. Among the roughly 400 genotyped donors, around 81% belonged to the genetic ancestry cluster associated with self-reported Caucasian donors. Alongside the repertoire data, information on donor age, sex, ethnicity and CMV serostatus was compiled. High-throughput TCR immunosequencing, statistical association of individual TCRs with disease status, and machine learning were combined to predict cytomegalovirus infection status. In a later genetic analysis, genome-wide SNP genotypes for 398 of the 666 donors were used, and that subset was treated as a discovery cohort. All discovery cohort repertoires had been generated using a single sequencing platform. The number of donors typed differed by locus, with about 629-640 for A, B, C, DRB1 and DQB1, roughly 550 for DQA1, nearly 610 for DPA1, and roughly 450 for DPB1. Because of strong linkage in the cohort, roughly five DR-DQ haplotypes were treated as single units for association and clustering. On average, around 200,000 unique TCR beta nucleotide sequences were sequenced per donor among several hundred genotyped donors of the cohort, with roughly a sixth of those sequences being non-productive. Class I and class II HLA loci were covered by the typing at four-digit resolution. A separate validation cohort of roughly 130 different subjects was used in addition to the 666-subject first cohort. General conclusions and limits of the study: Linkage disequilibrium might explain the correlated functional status among segregating V segments, but an unknown experimental factor could not be excluded. Several of the top co-occurrence clusters appeared to be linked to parvovirus B19, influenza, CMV and Epstein-Barr virus, according to a later analysis. Roughly uniform sequencing depth across donors was assumed in presence/absence analyses, although this assumption may not hold. Specific HLA alleles were associated with about 17,000 TCR beta sequences at a false discovery rate of 0.05 in a later analysis. The authors suggested that the approach could potentially be extended to other disease states and immunological phenotypes. The only immune exposure information available for the cohort was CMV serostatus. Compared with equally common non-associated chains, HLA-associated TCR beta chains in a later analysis were more clonally expanded and had lower generation probabilities. According to a later analysis, most CMV-associated TCR beta chains appeared to be HLA-restricted, and the HLA associations seemed to be driven largely by CMV exposure. In an earlier analysis of around 500 of the donors, most TCR beta V segments appeared in productive rearrangements about 87% or about 30% of the time, broadly matching IMGT annotations. A later genetic analysis reported fewer N-insertions in productive TCRs among donors in an Asian-associated ancestry cluster than the 666-donor mean. In the study, around 150 TCR beta chains were listed as associated with cytomegalovirus. A few of the identified cytomegalovirus-associated TCR beta chains were confirmed in vitro to be specific for cytomegalovirus antigens. The sequencing pipeline was judged likely to have produced a cluster of highly shared sequence variants as a technical artifact. Cytomegalovirus status was reported to be diagnosed by the classifier with high specificity and sensitivity in both the original and validation cohorts. V-gene and J-gene trimming of TCR beta chains was associated with a missense DCLRE1C variant in a later genetic analysis, and the association was replicated in an independent cohort. Because counts were too low, about 18 rarely observed V segments, including chromosome 9 orphons, were excluded from the earlier analysis of 500 to 700 of the donors. Assigning TCR associations to individual alleles was difficult when HLA alleles, especially DR and DQ, strongly co-occurred. Because HLA typing was missing for some donors at each locus, association tests included only the typed subset. In this cohort, only TCR beta chains were sequenced, and detectable features were limited by the absence of alpha or paired-chain data. In a later analysis, the rate of TCR association differed among HLA loci, with DRB1 alleles having the most associated TCRs and HLA-C alleles having the fewest. Some IMGT-functional V segments, including TRBV6-2 and TRBV6-3, could not be distinguished by the 87-base-pair reads and were therefore excluded. Most TCR sequences were observed very rarely across donors, whereas some public TCRs were present in many individuals. A further reported finding was that TCR beta sequences accurately predicted the HLA-A and HLA-B alleles for most subjects in the first cohort.

In total, fewer than 750 healthy bone marrow donors made up the cohort. At the time of sampling, all cohort members were nominally healthy, though unrecorded immune exposures were likely present. The donor was CMV seronegative and belonged to the group of 380 or so seronegative cohort members. Every donor gave a peripheral blood sample, and the peripheral blood mononuclear cells from that sample were used for TCR beta sequencing. Genomic DNA extraction from the blood cell samples was performed with the Qiagen DNeasy Blood Extraction Kit. Trimmed from V: 7 bases; trimmed from J: 4 bases; junction bases lacking a gene match: 7. CDR1 and CDR2 (LNHDA, SQIVND) derive from the germline V gene (reference sequence). From the cysteine through the phenylalanine, the CDR3 covers 15 amino acids. Only CDR3 DNA is held: 45 bases, read in frame from base 1. Receptor libraries were prepared by the immunoSEQ multiplex PCR assay. A mixture of 60 forward primers for TCR Vbeta segments and 13 reverse primers for TCR Jbeta segments was used in the multiplex PCR. The CDR3 region of rearranged TCR beta genes was amplified from genomic DNA with a multiplex PCR assay. On the Illumina HiSeq System, the amplified TCR beta libraries were sequenced as 87-base-pair reads. As for the authors' bioinformatics: A later analysis tallied around 87 million unique TCR beta chains across the approximately 670 repertoires, and 10 million to 11 million of those chains were shared by two or more donors. Raw reads were error-corrected and collapsed into unique sequences with a nearest-neighbor algorithm that merged closely related sequences to remove PCR and sequencing errors. Alignment of CDR3 sequences to IMGT reference sequences was used to assign V, D and J gene segments. For a sequence to be retained, a match of at least six nucleotides to both a V gene segment and a J gene segment was required. Rearrangements were classified as productive when the CDR3 lacked stop codons and remained in frame with V and J, and all other rearrangements were classified as non-productive. Following IMGT convention, CDR3 was defined as the stretch from the second conserved V-encoded cysteine up to the conserved J-encoded phenylalanine. The earlier analysis of about 530 of the donors excluded any sequence lacking an unambiguous match to a single V gene segment. In an earlier analysis of roughly 500 of the donors, V segments were called functional above 56.7% productive rearrangements and were called segregating when the between-donor standard deviation exceeded 5%. A statistical classification framework was built to diagnose cytomegalovirus status from the catalog of TCR beta chain sequences. In a later analysis, V and J genes were assigned by comparing TCR nucleotide sequences against IMGT/GENE-DB human TR gene sequences. Using the TCRdist pipeline, a later analysis assigned CDR3 sequences along with most-parsimonious VDJ recombination scenarios. A later analysis defined each TCR beta chain by its CDR3 amino acid sequence plus V-gene family, and excluded reads lacking a unique V-gene family. To address suspected cross-contamination and a sequencing artifact, a later analysis removed under 600 highly shared, low-generation-probability nucleotide sequences. A later analysis calculated a clonal expansion index for each public chain from normalized within-repertoire ranks of inferred template counts. Generation probabilities in a later analysis came from a VDJ recombination model fitted to out-of-frame rearrangements, and those results were checked against IGoR. Hypergeometric tests were used in a later analysis to score TCR-TCR, TCR-HLA and TCR-CMV co-occurrence, with a repertoire-size bias correction applied to the TCR pairs. A later analysis estimated false discovery rates by permuting HLA or CMV assignments 20 times. In a later analysis, co-occurring TCRs were grouped using DBSCAN, with TCRdist sequence similarity added in when clustering inside HLA-allele-positive subsets. Repertoires with fewer than 30,000 or more than 120,000 public chains, plus five repertoires with anomalous nucleotide sharing, were excluded from co-occurrence clustering. TCRdb's version of the immuneACCESS table is confined to in-frame rearrangements and falls short of the full clone set. An unresolved V gene accounts for under half of the shortfall where checked; the remainder is of unknown origin. V and J calls and clone size are copied from that table; D and trimming were computed from the DNA. The sample table holds about 180,000 clones, of which 79% were seen once. The top ten constitute roughly 0.76% of the sample.

Points on this clone: What antigen it recognizes has not been identified. No base quality values were provided; no much bigger clone lies one nucleotide off.

The chain uses TRBV19 and TRBJ1-2, with 12 bases matching TRBD1. Sequenced sample: PBMCs. This receptor was obtained from a woman in her 40s in good health and CMV-seronegative. The CDR3 loop reads CASNDPGQGAYGYTF. The base sequence is TGTGCCAGTAATGATCCGGGACAGGGGGCCTATGGCTACACCTTC.